Listed below are T cell receptor beta chains from one sample, sequenced in a study of regulatory T cells in long-lasting Graves disease. TCRdb re-called the multiplex PCR reads through MiXCR, storing one row per CDR3 protein. The table shows roughly 220,000 distinct CDR3 sequences, with around 16% occurring only once. Specimen: peripheral blood mononuclear cells (PBMCs), collected at new diagnosis, from a patient treated with antithyroid drugs. The origin of the receptors is a female donor with Graves disease. CDR3s include the opening cysteine and the closing phenylalanine or tryptophan. D genes are given only for firm matches. Expanded clones get a size class; other rows say once, few or many, or leave the size out.

abundance: many; j_gene: TRBJ2-1; d_gene: TRBD2; v_gene: TRBV29-1; CDR3nt: TGCAGCGTTGAAGCCCCCGCTAGCGGGCCCAATGAGCAGTTCTTC; CDR3aa: CSVEAPASGPNEQFF
abundance: -; j_gene: TRBJ2-5; d_gene: TRBD1; v_gene: TRBV6-2/TRBV6-3; CDR3nt: TGTGCCAGCAGTTACGAAGGGGGCGAAGTGGAGACCCAGTACTTC; CDR3aa: CASSYEGGEVETQYF
abundance: many; j_gene: TRBJ1-2; d_gene: -; v_gene: TRBV27; CDR3nt: TGTGCCAGCAGTTTTAGGGCCTCCAACTATGGCTACACCTTC; CDR3aa: CASSFRASNYGYTF
abundance: many; j_gene: TRBJ2-7; d_gene: -; v_gene: TRBV12-5; CDR3nt: TGTGCTAGTGGTTTGTCTCCAGACAGGGAGCAGTACTTC; CDR3aa: CASGLSPDREQYF
abundance: many; j_gene: TRBJ1-4; d_gene: TRBD1; v_gene: TRBV20-1; CDR3nt: TGCAGTGCTCCAAAACGAGCAGGGGGAAATGAAAAACTGTTTTTT; CDR3aa: CSAPKRAGGNEKLFF
abundance: many; j_gene: TRBJ2-2; d_gene: -; v_gene: TRBV10-3; CDR3nt: TGTGCCATCAGTGAGTCGGAAACCGGGGAGCTGTTTTTT; CDR3aa: CAISESETGELFF
abundance: many; j_gene: TRBJ2-1; d_gene: -; v_gene: TRBV7-2; CDR3nt: TGTGCCAGCAGCTTAGCGCTAGTGTGGGGAAATGAGCAGTTCTTC; CDR3aa: CASSLALVWGNEQFF
abundance: -; j_gene: TRBJ2-3; d_gene: TRBD2; v_gene: TRBV9; CDR3nt: TGTGCCAGCAGCCCTCAGTGGGACTACCGCGATAGCACAGATACGCAGTATTTT; CDR3aa: CASSPQWDYRDSTDTQYF
abundance: many; j_gene: TRBJ2-1; d_gene: -; v_gene: TRBV3-1; CDR3nt: TGTGCCAGCAGCCTCTGGGACTTCAATGAGCAGTTCTTC; CDR3aa: CASSLWDFNEQFF
abundance: many; j_gene: TRBJ1-2; d_gene: TRBD1; v_gene: TRBV18; CDR3nt: TGTGCCAGCTCACCACTCGACAGGGGAAACTATGGCTACACCTTC; CDR3aa: CASSPLDRGNYGYTF
abundance: -; j_gene: TRBJ1-2; d_gene: TRBD1; v_gene: TRBV10-3; CDR3nt: TGTGCCATACGGACAGGGGGATATGGCTACACCTTC; CDR3aa: CAIRTGGYGYTF
abundance: many; j_gene: TRBJ1-6; d_gene: TRBD1; v_gene: TRBV6-1; CDR3nt: TGTGCCAGCAGATGGACAGGGGAAGGCGGTAATTCACCCCTCCACTTT; CDR3aa: CASRWTGEGGNSPLHF
abundance: many; j_gene: TRBJ2-3; d_gene: -; v_gene: TRBV7-9; CDR3nt: TGTGCCAGCACCGGGTATGATACGCAGTATTTT; CDR3aa: CASTGYDTQYF
abundance: many; j_gene: TRBJ2-5; d_gene: TRBD1; v_gene: TRBV9; CDR3nt: TGTGCCAGCAGCCAAGGACAGGGGGGAGAGACCCAGTACTTC; CDR3aa: CASSQGQGGETQYF
abundance: -; j_gene: TRBJ2-7; d_gene: -; v_gene: TRBV11-2; CDR3nt: TGTGCCAGCAGCCAGACTGCCTACGAGCAGTACTTC; CDR3aa: CASSQTAYEQYF
abundance: many; j_gene: TRBJ2-3; d_gene: TRBD1; v_gene: TRBV30; CDR3nt: TGTGCCTCGACAGGGCCGAGGTCCACAGATACGCAGTATTTT; CDR3aa: CASTGPRSTDTQYF
abundance: many; j_gene: TRBJ1-2; d_gene: -; v_gene: TRBV18; CDR3nt: TGTGCCAGCTCACCACGGGCTGATAACTATGGCTACACCTTC; CDR3aa: CASSPRADNYGYTF
abundance: many; j_gene: TRBJ2-3; d_gene: TRBD2; v_gene: TRBV27; CDR3nt: TGTGCCAGCAGTTTATCGACTAGCGGGCGATTTAGGCAGTATTTT; CDR3aa: CASSLSTSGRFRQYF
abundance: -; j_gene: TRBJ1-1; d_gene: -; v_gene: TRBV12-3/TRBV12-4; CDR3nt: TGTGCCAGCAGTCCGGGGGGATCGAACACTGAAGCTTTCTTT; CDR3aa: CASSPGGSNTEAFF
abundance: many; j_gene: TRBJ2-4; d_gene: TRBD1; v_gene: TRBV20-1; CDR3nt: TGCAGTGCTAGAGACCAAGTAGACAGGGCCCAAAACATTCAGTACTTC; CDR3aa: CSARDQVDRAQNIQYF
abundance: -; j_gene: TRBJ2-1; d_gene: TRBD2; v_gene: TRBV24-1; CDR3nt: TGTGCCACCAGTGATCCTAGCGGGAGTAGTTTCAATGAGCAGTTCTTC; CDR3aa: CATSDPSGSSFNEQFF
abundance: -; j_gene: TRBJ1-1; d_gene: -; v_gene: TRBV12-3/TRBV12-4; CDR3nt: TGTGCCAGCAGGGGGGGTTTGGGCAGGAACACTGAAGCTTTCTTT; CDR3aa: CASRGGLGRNTEAFF
abundance: once; j_gene: TRBJ2-3; d_gene: TRBD2; v_gene: TRBV30; CDR3nt: TGTGCCTGGAACTTGAGGACTAGCGGGGACGCCACAGATACGCAGTATTTT; CDR3aa: CAWNLRTSGDATDTQYF
abundance: many; j_gene: TRBJ2-7; d_gene: -; v_gene: TRBV28; CDR3nt: TGTGCCAGCAGTACCCCGACAGGTTCGAGGTACGAGCAGTACTTC; CDR3aa: CASSTPTGSRYEQYF
abundance: many; j_gene: TRBJ1-2; d_gene: TRBD1; v_gene: TRBV10-3; CDR3nt: TGTGCCATCAGTGAACGACAGGGTAGGGGTTATGGCTACACCTTC; CDR3aa: CAISERQGRGYGYTF
abundance: many; j_gene: TRBJ2-1; d_gene: -; v_gene: TRBV11-2; CDR3nt: TGTGCCAGCAGCTCTGACCCGAGTGAGCAGTTCTTC; CDR3aa: CASSSDPSEQFF
abundance: -; j_gene: TRBJ2-7; d_gene: -; v_gene: TRBV7-2; CDR3nt: TGTGCCAGCAGCTTAGCGGGGCTAGCTCCCGTCCAGTACTTC; CDR3aa: CASSLAGLAPVQYF
abundance: many; j_gene: TRBJ1-1; d_gene: TRBD1; v_gene: TRBV19; CDR3nt: TGTGCCAGTAGTATGACAGGGAGGACTGAAGCTTTCTTT; CDR3aa: CASSMTGRTEAFF
abundance: -; j_gene: TRBJ1-1; d_gene: -; v_gene: TRBV20-1; CDR3nt: TGCAGTGCCCGAGGGGGGATTCGGGCTTTCTTT; CDR3aa: CSARGGIRAFF
abundance: few; j_gene: TRBJ2-5; d_gene: TRBD1; v_gene: TRBV2; CDR3nt: TGTGCCAGCATGGGGGACAGGGGAGGCCAAGAGACCCAGTACTTC; CDR3aa: CASMGDRGGQETQYF
abundance: many; j_gene: TRBJ1-5; d_gene: TRBD1; v_gene: TRBV6-2/TRBV6-3; CDR3nt: TGTGCCAGCAGCAATGCCAACAGGGGGCAAGGCAATCAGCCCCAGCATTTT; CDR3aa: CASSNANRGQGNQPQHF
abundance: few; j_gene: TRBJ2-1; d_gene: -; v_gene: TRBV19; CDR3nt: TGTGCCAGTAGTATTCGGCCGACTACTTACAATGAGCAGTTCTTC; CDR3aa: CASSIRPTTYNEQFF
abundance: once; j_gene: TRBJ2-3; d_gene: TRBD2; v_gene: TRBV2; CDR3nt: TGTGCCAGCAGTGAAAGTTTGGGGGGGAACACAGATACGCAGTATTTT; CDR3aa: CASSESLGGNTDTQYF
abundance: many; j_gene: TRBJ2-2; d_gene: TRBD2; v_gene: TRBV6-1; CDR3nt: TGTGCCAGCAGTGAAGACGGAGGGAGGGGTAGCGGGGAGCTGTTTTTT; CDR3aa: CASSEDGGRGSGELFF
abundance: -; j_gene: TRBJ1-3; d_gene: TRBD1; v_gene: TRBV15; CDR3nt: TGTGCCACCAGTCCCGACAGGGCCTCTGGAAACACCATATATTTT; CDR3aa: CATSPDRASGNTIYF
abundance: -; j_gene: TRBJ1-1; d_gene: -; v_gene: TRBV5-1; CDR3nt: TGCGCCAGCAGCTTGGATCAGGGCAACACTGAAGCTTTCTTT; CDR3aa: CASSLDQGNTEAFF
abundance: -; j_gene: TRBJ2-6; d_gene: -; v_gene: TRBV5-4; CDR3nt: TGTGCCAGCAGCTCCAGGGGTTCTGGGGCCAACGTCCTGACTTTC; CDR3aa: CASSSRGSGANVLTF
abundance: -; j_gene: TRBJ1-4; d_gene: TRBD1; v_gene: TRBV11-2; CDR3nt: TGTGCCAGCAGCTTAGGGACAGGGGTTGAAAAACTGTTTTTT; CDR3aa: CASSLGTGVEKLFF